This TCR beta chain was identified during a study of CD8 T cells in ankylosing spondylitis. Trimming shortened V by 4 bases and J by 5 bases, and 14 bases separated the two germline ends. CDR3 length: 13 residues. From germline, CDR1 is DFQATT and CDR2 SNEGSKA (reference sequence). Preparation of TCR beta libraries was done by quantitative 5'-RACE with molecular barcodes. Each CDR3 protein is one row after TCRdb ran MiXCR on the 5' RACE reads. The table has 350,000 or so distinct CDR3 sequences, roughly 15% seen once; the top ten hold about 1%. As for this clonotype: Its specificity is not known.

Study results and caveats: Matched synovial fluid from ankylosing spondylitis patients was reported to be enriched for disease-linked clones. Roughly eight highly homologous variants made up a TCR beta motif, and this motif appeared characteristic of ankylosing spondylitis blood.

The chain employs TRBV20-1 and TRBJ1-2; D remains unclear. The sequence came from a male donor with ankylosing spondylitis or in good health (not recorded which). The sample comprised blood, either unsorted or a sorted T cell fraction (not recorded which). The CDR3 is CSATGIADYGYTF. CDR3 sequence (DNA): TGCAGTGCTACCGGGATCGCTGATTATGGCTACACCTTC.